The rows below give T cell receptor beta chains drawn from one sample of a study of blood T cell repertoires in COVID-19. Data came from immunoSEQ multiplex PCR; TCRdb stores just in-frame clones and leaves some out. The data hold approximately 110,000 clones, with about 70% observed a single time. Sequenced input: peripheral blood. The receptors shown here come from an older man with COVID-19, enrolled during active disease. CDR3s include the opening cysteine and the closing phenylalanine or tryptophan. The D gene is left open where the match is weak. Expanded clones are given a class, and other clones once, few, many or no size at all.

cdr3_length j_call clone_size d_call v_call cdr3_nt cdr3_aa
13 TRBJ2-1 - - TRBV6-1 TGTGCCAGCAGTTTTTACAGGACCGATGAGCAGTTCTTC CASSFYRTDEQFF
11 TRBJ2-7 - TRBD1 TRBV29-1 TGCAGCGGCGGACAGGAAGGCGAGCAGTACTTC CSGGQEGEQYF
13 TRBJ2-1 - TRBD2 TRBV11-1 TGTGCCAGCAGCGCTGGACTAGAGAATGAGCAGTTCTTC CASSAGLENEQFF
15 TRBJ1-2 - TRBD1 TRBV2 TGTGCCAGCAGTGGGGACAGGGGATATAACTATGGCTACACCTTC CASSGDRGYNYGYTF
14 TRBJ2-5 - - TRBV7-8 TGTGCCAGCAGCTTACTCGACAGGCAAGAGACCCAGTACTTC CASSLLDRQETQYF
18 TRBJ2-1 once TRBD2 TRBV7-9 TGTGCCAGCACCCTGGCTAGCGGGAGGCCAAGCTCCTACAATGAGCAGTTCTTC CASTLASGRPSSYNEQFF
17 TRBJ1-4 - - TRBV5-1 TGCGCCAGCAGCCGGGGGAGGGACCTCCTAACTAATGAAAAACTGTTTTTT CASSRGRDLLTNEKLFF
14 TRBJ2-7 - TRBD1 TRBV13 TGTGCCAGCAGCCCCGACAGGGGACAGCACGAGCAGTACTTC CASSPDRGQHEQYF
15 TRBJ2-1 - TRBD2 TRBV19 TGTGCCAGTACCCCGGGTCTAGCGGGTTACAATGAGCAGTTCTTC CASTPGLAGYNEQFF
16 TRBJ1-5 - - TRBV6-6 TGTGCCAGCAGTTACTCGACTGGATATAGCAATCAGCCCCAGCATTTT CASSYSTGYSNQPQHF
18 TRBJ2-5 - TRBD2 TRBV2 TGTGCCAGCAGTGCGGGCCCTCTATTAGCGGGAGGGCAAGAGACCCAGTACTTC CASSAGPLLAGGQETQYF
17 TRBJ2-3 - TRBD2 TRBV4-2 TGTGCCAGCAGCCAAGGGTTAGCGGGAGGGCCAGGAGATACGCAGTATTTT CASSQGLAGGPGDTQYF
16 TRBJ2-1 once TRBD1 TRBV19 TGTGCCAGTAGTACCACCGACAGGGGGGTTTTGCATGAGCAGTTCTTC CASSTTDRGVLHEQFF
15 TRBJ2-1 - - TRBV3-1/TRBV3-2 TGTGCCAGCAGCCAAGAGACTTTAACCTACAATGAGCAGTTCTTC CASSQETLTYNEQFF
15 TRBJ2-1 - - TRBV9 TGTGCCAGCAGCGTAGCTACTGACGTAAGGGGTGAGCAGTTCTTC CASSVATDVRGEQFF
16 TRBJ1-1 - - TRBV6-1 TGTGCCAGCAGTGATTTCAGAGTCCCAGGGGACACTGAAGCTTTCTTT CASSDFRVPGDTEAFF
13 TRBJ2-2 - - TRBV5-1 TGCGCCAGCAGGGACAGGAACACCGGGGAGCTGTTTTTT CASRDRNTGELFF
14 TRBJ2-1 - TRBD2 TRBV7-9 TGTGCCAGCAGCTCCCCGCCGGGGGGCAATGAGCAGTTCTTC CASSSPPGGNEQFF
15 TRBJ2-3 - TRBD1 TRBV4-2 TGTGCCAGCAGCCCGCTGGGACAGGGATCAGATACGCAGTATTTT CASSPLGQGSDTQYF
14 TRBJ2-7 - TRBD2 TRBV28 TGTGCCAGCAGTTTAGGCGGGAGTCCCTACGAGCAGTACTTC CASSLGGSPYEQYF
14 TRBJ1-5 - TRBD1 TRBV5-1 TGCGCCAGCAGCTTTACAGGGGCAGGTCAGCCCCAGCATTTT CASSFTGAGQPQHF
15 TRBJ2-7 - TRBD1 TRBV11-2 TGTGCCAGCAGCCCCAGCGCCGGGACAGGATACGAGCAGTACTTC CASSPSAGTGYEQYF
16 TRBJ2-7 - - TRBV24-1 TGTGCCACCAGTGCTGAAGAACAGGGAATGGGTTACGAGCAGTACTTC CATSAEEQGMGYEQYF
16 TRBJ1-3 few TRBD1 TRBV5-1 TGCGCCAGCAGCTTGGCAGGGGGCGCTTATGGAAACACCATATATTTT CASSLAGGAYGNTIYF
15 TRBJ2-4 - - TRBV12-5 TGTGCTAGTGGTTTGGTACAGTTACTCAAAAACATTCAGTACTTC CASGLVQLLKNIQYF
15 TRBJ2-7 - TRBD2 TRBV5-6 TGTGCCAGCAGCATTGTACTAGCGGGAGTGGGAGAGCAGTACTTC CASSIVLAGVGEQYF
15 TRBJ2-5 - - TRBV4-2 TGTGCCAGCAGCCCCCAGGCAGTGGCCCAAGAGACCCAGTACTTC CASSPQAVAQETQYF
15 TRBJ1-2 - - TRBV4-1 TGCGCCAGCAGCCAAGTATCAGGGGCGGGCTATGGCTACACCTTC CASSQVSGAGYGYTF
15 TRBJ2-5 - TRBD2 TRBV9 TGTGCCAGCAGCGTAGGGACTAGCGGGAGTGAGACCCAGTACTTC CASSVGTSGSETQYF
15 TRBJ2-7 - - TRBV18 TGTGCCAGCTCACCACGGAGCGGGCGAACCTACGAGCAGTACTTC CASSPRSGRTYEQYF
16 TRBJ2-5 - - TRBV3-1/TRBV3-2 TGTGCCAGCAGCCTACCTAAGCGGGACATGGGAGAGACCCAGTACTTC CASSLPKRDMGETQYF
15 TRBJ2-5 once TRBD2 TRBV28 TGTGCCAGCACCCCCGGGCTAGCGGGAGTCGAGACCCAGTACTTC CASTPGLAGVETQYF
14 TRBJ2-2 few - TRBV5-1 TGCGCCAGCAGCTTGGACAGTCTCACCGGGGAGCTGTTTTTT CASSLDSLTGELFF